This T cell receptor beta chain was found in a study of OX40 agonist ivuxolimab in advanced cancers. Notes on the study in general: Both CD4+ and CD8+ T cell populations in blood had undergone clonal expansion by week 6 at 0.1 to 3.0 mg/kg. The antigen specificity of the peripheral T cells (those that were expanded) was not determined. On average, CD8+ T cells showed a greater number of expanded clones than CD4+.

With regard to this clone: Its antigen is unidentified.

The CDR3 covers 14 residues. Germline-derived CDR1 and CDR2 are KGHSH and LQKENI. With 3 bases clipped from V and 6 bases from J, the junction kept 4 bases outside the gene matches. Clones were sequenced by immunoSEQ multiplex PCR, and TCRdb holds only the in-frame ones, with some missing. The table shows 50,000 or so clones, with around 88% occurring only once. The chain uses TRBV18 and TRBJ2-4; 8 bases are shared with TRBD1. This clonotype was sampled from an adult with an advanced solid tumor such as melanoma, head and neck, liver or kidney cancer. The input for sequencing was CD4+ or CD8+ T cells sorted from blood, taken in a trial of the OX40 agonist ivuxolimab. CDR3 region: CASSPLDRANIQYF. CDR3 sequence (DNA): TGTGCCAGCTCACCTTTGGACAGGGCAAACATTCAGTACTTC. The full variable domain, rest sourced from reference TRBV18 and TRBJ2-4, is NAGVMQNPRHLVRRRGQEARLRCSPMKGHSHVYWYRQLPEEGLKFMVYLQKENIIDESGMPKERFSAEFPKEGPSILRIQQVVRGDSAAYFCASSPLDRANIQYFGAGTRLSVL.